The 8 T cell receptor beta chains given below trace back to one sample, sequenced in a study of blood T cell repertoires in COVID-19. The table came from immunoSEQ multiplex PCR; TCRdb's copy has only in-frame clones and leaves some out. The sample lists over 250,000 clones, about 89% occurring once. Sequences were obtained from PBMCs or T cells enriched from blood (not recorded which). The receptors were gathered from a woman between 25 and 40 years old who had recovered from COVID-19.

The chain carries TRBV30 and TRBJ2-7, with 8 bases fitting TRBD2. There are 14 residues in the CDR3. V was pared by 6 bases and J by 4 bases, with 11 bases of the junction left unmatched. Germline CDR1 GTSNPN, CDR2 SVGIG (reference sequence). The CDR3 DNA reads as TGTGCCTGCCTCAGCCGGGGGGGTCGGTACGAGCAGTACTTC. The encoded protein is CACLSRGGRYEQYF. Full variable domain (remainder filled in from reference TRBV30 and TRBJ2-7): SQTIHQWPATLVQPVGSPLSLECTVEGTSNPNLYWYRQAAGRGLQLLFYSVGIGQISSEVPQNLSASRPQDRQFILSSKKLLLSDSGFYLCACLSRGGRYEQYFGPGTRLTVT.

The chain links TRBV6-5 to TRBJ2-2, with D unresolved. Deletions cut 0 bases from V and 8 bases from J, with 4 bases between. Germline V gene data show CDR1 as MNHEY and CDR2 as SVGAGI. The CDR3 contains 12 residues. This CDR3 reads CASSYSTGELFF. The CDR3 coding sequence is TGTGCCAGCAGTTACTCGACAGGGGAGCTGTTTTTT.

This chain uses TRBV14 with TRBJ2-3; maybe TRBD2 (5 bases). Germline assignment: CDR1 SGHDN and CDR2 FVKESK. The ends were cut back, 3 bases at V and 5 bases at J, with 15 bases in the middle. This CDR3 has 15 residues. CDR3 in DNA: TGTGCCAGCAGCCACTTCGGACTGGGGATAGATACGCAGTATTTT. This translates into CASSHFGLGIDTQYF.

The V call is TRBV5-1, the J call TRBJ1-4; D is ambiguous. The CDR3 sequence is 14 residues long. Germline CDR1 reads SGHRS; CDR2 reads YFSETQ. V lost 4 bases and J 6 bases, leaving 13 bases between the germline ends. The CDR3, as DNA: TGCGCCAGCAGCCTTCGGACGGAGGATGAAAAACTGTTTTTT. The encoded protein is CASSLRTEDEKLFF.

This chain joins TRBV5-1 and TRBJ1-5; TRBD1 aligns across 9 bases. Germline values: CDR1 SGHRS, CDR2 YFSETQ. V gave up 4 bases and J gave up 5 bases; unmatched junction bases: 4. CDR3 length equals 14 residues. The chain's CDR3 is CASSLGQGYQPQHF. Here the CDR3 DNA reads TGCGCCAGCAGCCTTGGACAGGGGTATCAGCCCCAGCATTTT. The full variable domain, with the rest looked up from reference TRBV5-1 and TRBJ1-5, is KAGVTQTPRYLIKTRGQQVTLSCSPISGHRSVSWYQQTPGQGLQFLFEYFSETQRNKGNFPGRFSGRQFSNSRSEMNVSTLELGDSALYLCASSLGQGYQPQHFGDGTRLSIL.

This clone was picked up one time. This chain connects TRBV3-1 (or the pseudogene TRBV3-2) to TRBJ2-1; possible D gene TRBD1, 5 bases. V was cut by 1 base and J by 8 bases, with 12 bases left in between. Per germline, CDR1 LGHDT and CDR2 YNNKEL (reference sequence). The length of the CDR3 is 14 residues. CDR3 region: CASSQGGSGHEQFF. Written as DNA, the CDR3 is TGTGCCAGCAGCCAAGGTGGGTCAGGGCATGAGCAGTTCTTC.

The chain uses TRBV6-2 or TRBV6-3 and TRBJ2-3; no reliable D call. The CDR3 totals 12 residues. Germline V gene sequence: CDR1 MNHEY, CDR2 SVGEGT. Trimming stripped 6 bases from V and 5 bases from J, with 9 bases between. This chain's CDR3 is CASSQHRDTQYF. DNA for the CDR3: TGTGCCAGCAGCCAACACCGAGATACGCAGTATTTT.

The chain employs TRBV6-2 or TRBV6-3 and TRBJ1-5, with D perhaps TRBD1 (5 bases). Germline V CDR1 and CDR2: MNHEY, SVGEGT. This CDR3 has 16 residues. V was shortened by 0 bases and J by 5 bases, with 14 bases between the two germline ends. This CDR3 is CASSYSLGAVDQPQHF. CDR3 nucleotide sequence: TGTGCCAGCAGTTACTCGTTAGGGGCAGTCGATCAGCCCCAGCATTTT.